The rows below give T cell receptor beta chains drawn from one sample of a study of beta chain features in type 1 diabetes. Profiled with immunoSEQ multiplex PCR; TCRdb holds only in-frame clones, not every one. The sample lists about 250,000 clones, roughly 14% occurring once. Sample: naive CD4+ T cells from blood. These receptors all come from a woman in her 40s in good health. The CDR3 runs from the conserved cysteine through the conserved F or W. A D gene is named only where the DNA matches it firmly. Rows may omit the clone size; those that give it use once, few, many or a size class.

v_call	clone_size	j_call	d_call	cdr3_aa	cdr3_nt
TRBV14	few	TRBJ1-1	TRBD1	CASSQLQGTEAFF	TGTGCCAGCAGCCAATTACAGGGGACTGAAGCTTTCTTT
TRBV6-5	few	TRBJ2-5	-	CASSRKGGYQETQYF	TGTGCCAGCAGTAGAAAGGGAGGTTACCAAGAGACCCAGTACTTC
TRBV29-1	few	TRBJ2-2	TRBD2	CSVGLAGGTGELFF	TGCAGCGTTGGTCTAGCGGGAGGGACCGGGGAGCTGTTTTTT
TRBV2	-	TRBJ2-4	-	CASSARVGKNIQYF	TGTGCCAGCAGTGCCCGGGTAGGCAAAAACATTCAGTACTTC
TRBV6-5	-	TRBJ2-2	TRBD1	CASGGTGVAGELFF	TGTGCCAGCGGCGGGACAGGGGTAGCCGGGGAGCTGTTTTTT
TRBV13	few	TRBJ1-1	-	CASSRLKTEAFF	TGTGCCAGCAGCCGGTTGAAGACTGAAGCTTTCTTT
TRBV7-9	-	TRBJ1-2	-	CASSLSTSIANYGYTF	TGTGCCAGCAGCTTAAGTACGTCGATAGCTAACTATGGCTACACCTTC
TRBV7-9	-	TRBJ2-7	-	CASSPRDRGYEQYF	TGTGCCAGCAGCCCCCGAGACCGCGGTTACGAGCAGTACTTC
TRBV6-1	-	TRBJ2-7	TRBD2	CASSPQLAGGLEQYF	TGTGCCAGCAGTCCCCAACTAGCGGGGGGGCTCGAGCAGTACTTC
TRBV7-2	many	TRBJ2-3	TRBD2	CASSSGGRDTQYF	TGTGCCAGCAGCTCGGGGGGTCGGGATACGCAGTATTTT
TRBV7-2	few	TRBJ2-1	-	CASSSWAGALGNEQFF	TGTGCCAGCAGCTCGTGGGCGGGGGCTTTAGGGAATGAGCAGTTCTTC
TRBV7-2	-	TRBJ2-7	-	CASSYGLLGWEQYF	TGTGCCAGCAGCTATGGACTTTTAGGGTGGGAGCAGTACTTC
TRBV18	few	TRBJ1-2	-	CASSPPRVLEFNYGYTF	TGTGCCAGCTCACCACCACGTGTGCTAGAATTTAACTATGGCTACACCTTC
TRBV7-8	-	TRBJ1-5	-	CASSSNRVLVQPQHF	TGTGCCAGCAGCTCTAACAGGGTTTTGGTTCAGCCCCAGCATTTT
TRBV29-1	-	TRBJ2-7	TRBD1	CSVEDDRGRGEQYF	TGCAGCGTTGAAGATGACAGGGGGAGAGGCGAGCAGTACTTC
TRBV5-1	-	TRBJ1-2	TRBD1	CASSLGTGGTYGYTF	TGCGCCAGCAGCTTGGGGACAGGGGGTACCTATGGCTACACCTTC
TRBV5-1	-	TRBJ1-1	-	CASRQGATTEAFF	TGCGCCAGCAGACAGGGAGCGACCACTGAAGCTTTCTTT
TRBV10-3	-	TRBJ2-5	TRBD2	CAIGRGEGETQYF	TGTGCCATCGGGAGGGGTGAGGGTGAGACCCAGTACTTC
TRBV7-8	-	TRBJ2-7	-	CASSARRGNPYEQYF	TGTGCCAGCAGCGCCCGACGGGGAAACCCCTACGAGCAGTACTTC
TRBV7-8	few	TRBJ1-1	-	CATDSRVNTEAFF	TGTGCCACTGATAGCAGGGTTAACACTGAAGCTTTCTTT
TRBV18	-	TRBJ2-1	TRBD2	CASSPARGYNEQFF	TGTGCCAGCTCACCGGCGCGGGGGTACAATGAGCAGTTCTTC
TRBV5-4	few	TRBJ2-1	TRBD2	CASSLFRLAGYNEQFF	TGTGCCAGCAGCTTGTTTAGGCTAGCGGGGTACAATGAGCAGTTCTTC
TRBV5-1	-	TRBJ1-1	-	CASSLDYGGRAEAFF	TGCGCCAGCAGCTTGGACTACGGGGGGAGGGCTGAAGCTTTCTTT
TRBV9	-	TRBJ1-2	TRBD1	CASSPQPSDRGHGYTF	TGTGCCAGCAGCCCCCAACCCAGCGACAGGGGCCATGGCTACACCTTC
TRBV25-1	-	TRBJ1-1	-	CASGQGIDEAFF	TGTGCCAGCGGGCAGGGGATAGACGAAGCTTTCTTT
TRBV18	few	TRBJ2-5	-	CASSPRGRDAPQETQYF	TGTGCCAGCTCACCTCGTGGCAGGGATGCCCCCCAAGAGACCCAGTACTTC
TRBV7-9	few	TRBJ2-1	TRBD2	CASRPAGGSYNEQFF	TGTGCCAGCAGACCCGCGGGGGGCTCCTACAATGAGCAGTTCTTC
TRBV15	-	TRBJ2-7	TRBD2	CATSRRPSGGVIEQYF	TGTGCCACCAGCAGAAGACCTTCGGGGGGGGTTATCGAGCAGTACTTC
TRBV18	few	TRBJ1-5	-	CASSPGGDQPQHF	TGTGCCAGCTCACCGGGCGGGGATCAGCCCCAGCATTTT
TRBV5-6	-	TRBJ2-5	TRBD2	CASSLRGRFGEETQYF	TGTGCCAGCAGCCTGCGGGGGAGATTTGGTGAAGAGACCCAGTACTTC
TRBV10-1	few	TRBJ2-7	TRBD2	CASGITSAEQYF	TGCGCCAGCGGAATCACTAGCGCCGAGCAGTACTTC
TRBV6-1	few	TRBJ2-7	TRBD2	CATNVREGSYEQYF	TGTGCCACCAACGTTCGGGAGGGCTCCTACGAGCAGTACTTC
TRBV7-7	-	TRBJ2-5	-	CASSYGLGGGVETQYF	TGTGCCAGCAGCTATGGTCTGGGGGGGGGCGTGGAGACCCAGTACTTC
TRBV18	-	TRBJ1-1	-	CASSLIDSTLEAFF	TGTGCCAGCTCACTCATCGACAGTACACTTGAAGCTTTCTTT
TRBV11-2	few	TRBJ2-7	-	CASRTGRSGALVVQYF	TGTGCCAGCAGGACGGGGCGTAGCGGCGCCCTTGTTGTGCAGTACTTC
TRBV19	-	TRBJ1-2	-	CASILRGRGPNYGYTF	TGTGCCAGTATTTTGCGGGGCCGGGGTCCTAACTATGGCTACACCTTC
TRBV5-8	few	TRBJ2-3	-	CASSLGGPGTDTQYF	TGTGCCAGCAGCTTGGGCGGGCCCGGCACAGATACGCAGTATTTT
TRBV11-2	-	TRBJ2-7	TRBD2	CASSLGAGLAGVQIYEQYF	TGTGCCAGCAGCTTAGGCGCAGGGCTAGCGGGGGTCCAGATCTACGAGCAGTACTTC
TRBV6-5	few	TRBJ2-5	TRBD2	CASSYSLAGGQKTQYF	TGTGCCAGCAGTTACTCGCTAGCGGGGGGGCAAAAGACCCAGTACTTC
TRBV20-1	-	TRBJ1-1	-	CSASAGWAFF	TGCAGTGCTAGTGCAGGGTGGGCTTTCTTT
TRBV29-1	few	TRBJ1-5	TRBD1	CSVAGRGDQPQHF	TGCAGCGTTGCGGGCAGGGGGGATCAGCCCCAGCATTTT
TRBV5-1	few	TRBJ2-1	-	CASSLLGAYNEQFF	TGCGCCAGCAGCTTGCTAGGGGCTTACAATGAGCAGTTCTTC
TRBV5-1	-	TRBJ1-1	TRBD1	CASSQRQGTEAFF	TGCGCCAGCAGCCAGAGACAGGGCACTGAAGCTTTCTTT
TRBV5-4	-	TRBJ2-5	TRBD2	CASSSTSGGIGETQYF	TGTGCCAGCAGCTCGACTAGCGGGGGGATTGGAGAGACCCAGTACTTC
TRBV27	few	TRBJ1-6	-	CASSSEEGTPLHF	TGTGCCAGCAGTTCCGAAGAGGGTACGCCCCTCCACTTT
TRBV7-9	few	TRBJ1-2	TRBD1	CASSLLGQAYGYTF	TGTGCCAGCAGCTTACTCGGACAGGCCTATGGCTACACCTTC
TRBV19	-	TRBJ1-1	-	CASQRETEAFF	TGTGCCAGCCAGAGGGAGACTGAAGCTTTCTTT
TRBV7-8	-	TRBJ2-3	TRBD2	CASSLAAGGRTDTQYF	TGTGCCAGCAGCTTAGCCGCGGGGGGGCGCACAGATACGCAGTATTTT
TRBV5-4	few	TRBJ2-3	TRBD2	CASSGLASDTQYF	TGTGCCAGCAGCGGACTAGCGTCCGATACGCAGTATTTT
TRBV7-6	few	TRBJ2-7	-	CASSPIGGASYEQYF	TGTGCCAGCAGCCCTATCGGCGGGGCCTCCTACGAGCAGTACTTC
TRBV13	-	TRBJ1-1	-	CASSFPGENTEAFF	TGTGCCAGCAGCTTTCCGGGAGAGAACACTGAAGCTTTCTTT
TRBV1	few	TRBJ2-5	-	CTSSLAGGPETQYF	TGCACCAGCAGCCTAGCGGGGGGGCCAGAGACCCAGTACTTC
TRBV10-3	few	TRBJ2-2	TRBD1	CAEPDREISGELFF	TGTGCCGAACCCGACAGGGAGATTTCCGGGGAGCTGTTTTTT